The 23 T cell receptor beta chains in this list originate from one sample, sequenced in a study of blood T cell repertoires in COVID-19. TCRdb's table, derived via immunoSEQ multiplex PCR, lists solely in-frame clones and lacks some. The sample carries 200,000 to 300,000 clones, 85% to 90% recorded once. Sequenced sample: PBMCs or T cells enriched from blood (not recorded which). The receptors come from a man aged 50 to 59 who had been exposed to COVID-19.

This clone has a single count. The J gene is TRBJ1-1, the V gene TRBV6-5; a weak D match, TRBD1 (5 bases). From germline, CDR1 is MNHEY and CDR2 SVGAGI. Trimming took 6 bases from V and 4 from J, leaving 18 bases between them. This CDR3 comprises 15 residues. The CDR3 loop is CASSRSGGDFTEAFF. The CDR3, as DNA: TGTGCCAGCAGCCGTAGTGGGGGGGATTTCACTGAAGCTTTCTTT.

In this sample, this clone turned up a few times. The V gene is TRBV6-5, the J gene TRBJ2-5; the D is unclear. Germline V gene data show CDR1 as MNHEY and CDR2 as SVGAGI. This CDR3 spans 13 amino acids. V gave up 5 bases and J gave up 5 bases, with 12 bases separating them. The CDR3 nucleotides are TGTGCCAGCAGTAACACGGCCGGGGAGACCCAGTACTTC. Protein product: CASSNTAGETQYF.

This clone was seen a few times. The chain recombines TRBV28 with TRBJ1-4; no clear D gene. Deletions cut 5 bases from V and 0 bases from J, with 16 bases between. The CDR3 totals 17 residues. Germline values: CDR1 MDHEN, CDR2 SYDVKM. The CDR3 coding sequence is TGTGCCAGCAGTCCGCGGTGGCGGTCTGCAACTAATGAAAAACTGTTTTTT. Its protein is CASSPRWRSATNEKLFF.

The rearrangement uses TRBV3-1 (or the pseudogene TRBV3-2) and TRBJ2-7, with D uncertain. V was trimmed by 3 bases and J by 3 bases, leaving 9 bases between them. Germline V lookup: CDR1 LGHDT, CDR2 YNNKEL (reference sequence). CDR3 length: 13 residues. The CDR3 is CASSHPSGYEQYF. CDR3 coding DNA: TGTGCCAGCAGCCACCCGTCAGGCTACGAGCAGTACTTC.

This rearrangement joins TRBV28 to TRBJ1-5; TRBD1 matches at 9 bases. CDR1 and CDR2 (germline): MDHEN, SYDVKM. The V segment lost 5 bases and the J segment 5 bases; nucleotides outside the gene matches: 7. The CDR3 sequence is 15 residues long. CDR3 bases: TGTGCCAGCAGTCGCCCGGGACAGGGCTATCAGCCCCAGCATTTT. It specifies CASSRPGQGYQPQHF.

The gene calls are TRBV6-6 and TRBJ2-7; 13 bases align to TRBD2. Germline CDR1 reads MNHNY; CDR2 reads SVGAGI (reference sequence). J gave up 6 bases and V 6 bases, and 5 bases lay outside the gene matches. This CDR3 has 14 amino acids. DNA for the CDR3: TGTGCCAGCAGCCTCGGGACTAGCGGGGTCGAGCAGTACGTC. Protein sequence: CASSLGTSGVEQYV.

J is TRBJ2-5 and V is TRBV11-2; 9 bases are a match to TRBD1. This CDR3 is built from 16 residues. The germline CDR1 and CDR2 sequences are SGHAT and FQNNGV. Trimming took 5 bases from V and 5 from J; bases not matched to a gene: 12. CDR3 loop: CASSRGTGGYSETQYF. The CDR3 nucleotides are TGTGCCAGCAGCCGGGGAACAGGGGGCTATAGTGAGACCCAGTACTTC.

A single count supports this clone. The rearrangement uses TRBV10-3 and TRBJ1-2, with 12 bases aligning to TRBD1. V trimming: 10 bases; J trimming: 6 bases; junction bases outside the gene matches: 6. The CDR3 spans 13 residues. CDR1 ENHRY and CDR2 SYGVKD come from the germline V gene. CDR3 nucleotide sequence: TGTGCCACCTCGGGACAGGGGGCGGATGGCTACACCTTC. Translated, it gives CATSGQGADGYTF.

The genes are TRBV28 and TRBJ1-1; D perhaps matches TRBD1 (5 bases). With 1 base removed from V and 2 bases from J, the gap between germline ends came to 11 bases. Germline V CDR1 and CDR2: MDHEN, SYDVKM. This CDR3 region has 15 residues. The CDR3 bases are TGTGCCAGCAGTTTATTGCCAGGGACTAACACTGAAGCTTTCTTT. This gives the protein CASSLLPGTNTEAFF.

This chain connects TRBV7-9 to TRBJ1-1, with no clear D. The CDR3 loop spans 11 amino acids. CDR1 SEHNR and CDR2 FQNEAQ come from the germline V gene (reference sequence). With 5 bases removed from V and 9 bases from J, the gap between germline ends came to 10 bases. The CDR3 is CASSPHDKAFF. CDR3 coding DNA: TGTGCCAGCAGCCCACATGACAAAGCTTTCTTT.

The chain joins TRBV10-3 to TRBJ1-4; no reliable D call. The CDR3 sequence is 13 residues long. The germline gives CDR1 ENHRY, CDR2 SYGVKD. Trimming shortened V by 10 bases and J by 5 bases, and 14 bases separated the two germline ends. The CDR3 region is CATLEGQNEKLFF. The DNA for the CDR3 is TGTGCCACCCTTGAGGGCCAAAATGAAAAACTGTTTTTT.

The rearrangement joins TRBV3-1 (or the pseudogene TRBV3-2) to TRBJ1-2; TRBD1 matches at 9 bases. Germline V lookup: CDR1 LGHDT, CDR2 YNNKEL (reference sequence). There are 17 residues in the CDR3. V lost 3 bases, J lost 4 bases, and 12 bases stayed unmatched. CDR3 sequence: CASSQDREQGAVYGYTF. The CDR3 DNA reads TGTGCCAGCAGCCAGGACCGGGAACAGGGGGCTGTCTATGGCTACACCTTC.

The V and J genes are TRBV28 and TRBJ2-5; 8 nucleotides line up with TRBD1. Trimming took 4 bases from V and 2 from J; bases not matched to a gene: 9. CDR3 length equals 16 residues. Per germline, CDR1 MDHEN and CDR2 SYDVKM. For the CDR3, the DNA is TGTGCCAGCAGTTCCCACCTCTGGACAGGGCAAGAGACCCAGTACTTC. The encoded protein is CASSSHLWTGQETQYF. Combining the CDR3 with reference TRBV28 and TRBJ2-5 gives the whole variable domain DVKVTQSSRYLVKRTGEKVFLECVQDMDHENMFWYRQDPGLGLRLIYFSYDVKMKEKGDIPEGYSVSREKKERFSLILESASTNQTSMYLCASSSHLWTGQETQYFGPGTRLLVL.

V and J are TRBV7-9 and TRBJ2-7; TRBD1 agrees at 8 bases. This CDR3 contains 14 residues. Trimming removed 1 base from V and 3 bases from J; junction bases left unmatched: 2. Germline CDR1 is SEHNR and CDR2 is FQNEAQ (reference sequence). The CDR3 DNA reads TGTGCCAGCAGCTTAGGACAGGGGTACTACGAGCAGTACGTC. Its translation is CASSLGQGYYEQYV.

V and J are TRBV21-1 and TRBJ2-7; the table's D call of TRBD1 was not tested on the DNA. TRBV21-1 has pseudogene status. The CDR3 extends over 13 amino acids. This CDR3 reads CAGGRTGTYEQYF. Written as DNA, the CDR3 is TGTGCCGGGGGCAGGACAGGAACCTACGAGCAGTACTTC.

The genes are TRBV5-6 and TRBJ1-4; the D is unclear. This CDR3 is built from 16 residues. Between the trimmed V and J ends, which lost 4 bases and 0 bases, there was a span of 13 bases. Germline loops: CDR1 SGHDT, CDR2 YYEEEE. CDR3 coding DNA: TGTGCCAGCAGCCTAGGATTCGCTTCAACTAATGAAAAACTGTTTTTT. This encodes CASSLGFASTNEKLFF.

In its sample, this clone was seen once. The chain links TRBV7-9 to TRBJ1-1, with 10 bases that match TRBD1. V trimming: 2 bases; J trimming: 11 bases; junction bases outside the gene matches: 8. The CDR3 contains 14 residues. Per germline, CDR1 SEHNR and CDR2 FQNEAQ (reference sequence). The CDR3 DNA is TGTGCCAGCAGCTTACAGGGACAGGGGACCCGGGCTTTCTTT. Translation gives CASSLQGQGTRAFF.

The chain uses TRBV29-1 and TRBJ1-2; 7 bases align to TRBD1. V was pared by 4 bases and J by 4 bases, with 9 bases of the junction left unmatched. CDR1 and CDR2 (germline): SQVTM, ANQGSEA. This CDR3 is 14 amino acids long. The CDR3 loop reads CSVGVLGDSYGYTF. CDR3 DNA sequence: TGCAGCGTTGGCGTACTGGGGGACAGCTATGGCTACACCTTC.

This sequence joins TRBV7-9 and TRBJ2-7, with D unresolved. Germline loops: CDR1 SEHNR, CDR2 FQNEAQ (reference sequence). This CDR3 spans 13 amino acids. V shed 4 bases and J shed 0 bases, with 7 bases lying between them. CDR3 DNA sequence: TGTGCCAGCAGCTCCCCGAGCTCCTACGAGCAGTACTTC. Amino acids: CASSSPSSYEQYF.

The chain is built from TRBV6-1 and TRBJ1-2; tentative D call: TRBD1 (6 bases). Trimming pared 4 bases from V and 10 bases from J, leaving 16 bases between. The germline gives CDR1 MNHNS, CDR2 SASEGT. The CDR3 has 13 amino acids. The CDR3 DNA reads TGTGCCAGCAGTGGAGGGGGGGTTCGTGCCTACACCTTC. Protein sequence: CASSGGGVRAYTF.

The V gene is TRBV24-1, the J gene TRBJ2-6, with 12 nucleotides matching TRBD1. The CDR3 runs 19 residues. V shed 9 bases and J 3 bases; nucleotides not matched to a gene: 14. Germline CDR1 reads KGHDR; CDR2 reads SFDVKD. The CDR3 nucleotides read TGTGCCACCGTCGCTCCGGGACAGGGGGCGATAGGTGGGGCCAACGTCCTGACTTTC. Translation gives CATVAPGQGAIGGANVLTF.

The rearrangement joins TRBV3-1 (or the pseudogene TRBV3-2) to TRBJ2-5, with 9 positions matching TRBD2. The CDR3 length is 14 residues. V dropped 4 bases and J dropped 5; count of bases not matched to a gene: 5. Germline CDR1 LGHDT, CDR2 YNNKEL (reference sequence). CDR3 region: CASSPRGGLETQYF. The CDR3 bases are TGTGCCAGCAGCCCGCGGGGGGGGTTGGAGACCCAGTACTTC.

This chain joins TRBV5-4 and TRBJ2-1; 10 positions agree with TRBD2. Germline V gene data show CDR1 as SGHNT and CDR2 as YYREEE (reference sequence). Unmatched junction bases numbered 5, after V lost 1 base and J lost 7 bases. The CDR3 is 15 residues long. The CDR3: CASSLPSGSYNEQFF. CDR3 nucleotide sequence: TGTGCCAGCAGCTTGCCTAGCGGGAGTTATAATGAGCAGTTCTTC. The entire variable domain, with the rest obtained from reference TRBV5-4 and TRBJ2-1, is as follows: ETGVTQSPTHLIKTRGQQVTLRCSSQSGHNTVSWYQQALGQGPQFIFQYYREEENGRGNFPPRFSGLQFPNYSSELNVNALELDDSALYLCASSLPSGSYNEQFFGPGTRLTVL.